This T cell receptor beta chain was documented in a study of T cells in Graves' hyperthyroidism and ophthalmopathy. The study, taken as a whole, reports: Blood also contained most expanded thyroid clonotypes above 0.001.

On this clonotype itself: Its antigen is currently unknown.

A Clinical Activity Score of at least 3, a NOSPECS grade of at least 4 and a duration under 3 months were recorded in the ophthalmopathy patients. Exclusion of patients followed from uncontrolled infection, other autoimmune disease, pregnancy or lactation. Fresh peripheral blood, around 9.3 ml, was the source of the PBMCs. The TCR beta CDR3 regions underwent amplification using RNA transcripts as the source. HTBI primers were used for first-round RT-PCR of the TCR CDR3. From the multiplex PCR reads, TCRdb called clonotypes with MiXCR, one entry per CDR3 protein. The table has around 600,000 distinct CDR3 sequences, 15% to 20% seen once. CDR1 is LNHDA, CDR2 SQIVND, per germline (reference sequence). The CDR3 runs to 12 residues. J was trimmed by 2 bases and V by 9 bases; bases with no gene match: 3.

Sequencing used blood. This receptor was identified in a middle-aged woman with Graves' ophthalmopathy. J is TRBJ2-7 and V is TRBV19; 8 bases match TRBD1. The CDR3 reads CASRDRTYEQYF. In nucleotides, the CDR3 is TGTGCCAGCCGGGACAGGACCTACGAGCAGTACTTC.